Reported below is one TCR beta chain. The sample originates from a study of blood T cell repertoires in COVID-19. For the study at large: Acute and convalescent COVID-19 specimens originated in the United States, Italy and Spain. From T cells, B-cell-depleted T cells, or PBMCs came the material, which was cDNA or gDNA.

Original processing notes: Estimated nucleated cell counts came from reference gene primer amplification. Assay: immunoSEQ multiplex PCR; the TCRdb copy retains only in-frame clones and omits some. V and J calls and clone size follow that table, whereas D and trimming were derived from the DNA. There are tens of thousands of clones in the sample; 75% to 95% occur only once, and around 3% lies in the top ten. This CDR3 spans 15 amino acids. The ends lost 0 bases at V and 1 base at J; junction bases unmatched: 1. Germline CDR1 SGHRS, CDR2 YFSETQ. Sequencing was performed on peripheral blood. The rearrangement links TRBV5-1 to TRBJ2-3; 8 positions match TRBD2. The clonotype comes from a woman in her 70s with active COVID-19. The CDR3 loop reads CASSLAGGRTDTQYF. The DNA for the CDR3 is TGCGCCAGCAGCTTGGCGGGGGGGCGCACAGATACGCAGTATTTT.